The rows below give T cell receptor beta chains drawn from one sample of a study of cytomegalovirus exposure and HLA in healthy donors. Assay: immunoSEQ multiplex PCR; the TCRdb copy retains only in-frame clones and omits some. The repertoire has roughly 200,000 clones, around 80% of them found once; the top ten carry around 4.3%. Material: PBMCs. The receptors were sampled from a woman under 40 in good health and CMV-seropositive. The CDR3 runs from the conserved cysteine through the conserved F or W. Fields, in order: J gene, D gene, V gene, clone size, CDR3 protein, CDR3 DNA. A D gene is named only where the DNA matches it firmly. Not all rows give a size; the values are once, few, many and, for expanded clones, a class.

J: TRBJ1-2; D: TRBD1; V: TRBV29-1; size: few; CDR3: CSVEGGRGFYGYTF; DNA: TGCAGCGTTGAAGGAGGCAGGGGGTTCTATGGCTACACCTTC
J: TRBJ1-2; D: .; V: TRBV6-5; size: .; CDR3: CASSYSNYNYGYTF; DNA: TGTGCCAGCAGTTACAGCAATTATAACTATGGCTACACCTTC
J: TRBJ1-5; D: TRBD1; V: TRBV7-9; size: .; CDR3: CASSPRTGGIGNQPQHF; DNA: TGTGCCAGCAGCCCCCGGACAGGGGGAATCGGCAATCAGCCCCAGCATTTT
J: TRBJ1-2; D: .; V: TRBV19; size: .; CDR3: CASSRLPAPSGYTF; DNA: TGTGCCAGTAGTAGGCTTCCCGCCCCCTCCGGCTACACCTTC
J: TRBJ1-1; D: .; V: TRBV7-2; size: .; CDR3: CASSSEVFSTEAFF; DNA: TGTGCCAGCAGCTCGGAGGTTTTCAGCACTGAAGCTTTCTTT
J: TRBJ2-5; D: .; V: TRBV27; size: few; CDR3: CASSRPGGETQYF; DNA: TGTGCCAGCAGTAGACCCGGAGGGGAGACCCAGTACTTC
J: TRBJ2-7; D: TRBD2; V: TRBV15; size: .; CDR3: CATSRDLAGAYEQYF; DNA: TGTGCCACCAGCAGAGATCTAGCGGGGGCTTACGAGCAGTACTTC
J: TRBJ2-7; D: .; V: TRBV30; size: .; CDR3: CAWRGGRPEQYF; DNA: TGTGCCTGGAGGGGGGGGCGTCCCGAGCAGTACTTC
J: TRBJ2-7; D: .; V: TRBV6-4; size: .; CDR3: CASSDGLCYEQYF; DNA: TGTGCCAGCAGTGACGGACTATGCTACGAGCAGTACTTC
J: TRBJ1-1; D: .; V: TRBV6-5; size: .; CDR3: CASSRAGRTEAFF; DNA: TGTGCCAGCAGTCGGGCGGGTAGGACTGAAGCTTTCTTT
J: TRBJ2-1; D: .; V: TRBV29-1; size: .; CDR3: CSVAGTSSYNEQFF; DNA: TGCAGCGTGGCGGGGACGAGCTCCTACAATGAGCAGTTCTTC
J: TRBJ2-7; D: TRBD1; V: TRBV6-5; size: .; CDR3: CASGGDRGYEQYF; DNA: TGTGCCAGCGGGGGGGACAGGGGCTACGAGCAGTACTTC
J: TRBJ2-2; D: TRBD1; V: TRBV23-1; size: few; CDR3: CASRGTGANTGELFF; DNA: TGCGCCAGCAGGGGGACAGGGGCAAACACCGGGGAGCTGTTTTTT
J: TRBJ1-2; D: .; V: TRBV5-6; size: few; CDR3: CASSLVSSNSHGYTF; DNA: TGTGCCAGCAGCTTGGTTAGTTCGAATAGTCATGGCTACACCTTC
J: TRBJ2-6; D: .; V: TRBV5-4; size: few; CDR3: CASSLGPGSGANVLTF; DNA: TGTGCCAGCAGCTTGGGACCCGGGTCCGGGGCCAACGTCCTGACTTTC
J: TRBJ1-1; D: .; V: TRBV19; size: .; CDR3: CASSIGFGPPEAFF; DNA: TGTGCCAGTAGTATCGGATTTGGGCCTCCTGAAGCTTTCTTT
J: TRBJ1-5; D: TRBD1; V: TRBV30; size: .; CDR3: CAWSVGTGSFQPQHF; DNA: TGTGCCTGGAGTGTGGGGACAGGGTCTTTTCAGCCCCAGCATTTT
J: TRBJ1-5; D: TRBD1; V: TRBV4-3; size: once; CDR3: CASSQTGAFGQPQHF; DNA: TGCGCCAGCAGCCAAACAGGGGCCTTCGGTCAGCCCCAGCATTTT
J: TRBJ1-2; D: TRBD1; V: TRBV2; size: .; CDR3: CASRRQGLSYGYTF; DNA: TGTGCCAGCAGACGACAGGGTTTAAGCTATGGCTACACCTTC
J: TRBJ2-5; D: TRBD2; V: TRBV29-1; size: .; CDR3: CSPRRLAGVETQYF; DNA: TGCAGCCCTCGAAGACTAGCGGGGGTGGAGACCCAGTACTTC
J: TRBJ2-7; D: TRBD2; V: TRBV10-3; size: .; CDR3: CAINERAGGQTYEQYF; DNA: TGTGCCATCAACGAAAGGGCGGGGGGGCAAACTTACGAGCAGTACTTC
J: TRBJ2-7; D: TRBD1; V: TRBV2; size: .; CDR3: CASSGLQGANDEQYF; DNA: TGTGCCAGCAGTGGGCTACAGGGGGCGAACGACGAGCAGTACTTC
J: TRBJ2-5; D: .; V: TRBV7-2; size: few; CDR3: CASSLELTLRETQYF; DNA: TGTGCCAGCAGCTTAGAACTCACTCTCCGAGAGACCCAGTACTTC
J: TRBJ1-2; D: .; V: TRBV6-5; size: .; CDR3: CASTRTGDRAYGYTF; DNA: TGTGCCAGCACTAGAACGGGGGATCGTGCCTATGGCTACACCTTC
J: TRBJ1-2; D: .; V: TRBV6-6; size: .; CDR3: CASTSLIGSRNGYTF; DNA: TGTGCCAGCACGTCCCTCATCGGCTCTAGAAATGGCTACACCTTC
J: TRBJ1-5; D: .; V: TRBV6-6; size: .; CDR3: CASSQTGTNQPQHF; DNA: TGTGCCAGCAGTCAGACAGGTACAAATCAGCCCCAGCATTTT
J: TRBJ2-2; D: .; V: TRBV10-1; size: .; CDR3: CASSAGTVGELFF; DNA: TGCGCCAGCAGTGCGGGTACCGTCGGGGAGCTGTTTTTT
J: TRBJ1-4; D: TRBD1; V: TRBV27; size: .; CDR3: CASSLFRQGVDEKLFF; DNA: TGTGCCAGCAGTTTATTCAGACAGGGGGTGGATGAAAAACTGTTTTTT
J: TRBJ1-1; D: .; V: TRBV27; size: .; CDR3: CASSATTGTEAFF; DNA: TGTGCCAGCAGTGCTACGACAGGTACTGAAGCTTTCTTT
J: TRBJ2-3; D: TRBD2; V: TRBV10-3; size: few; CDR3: CAIMSGRALGTDTQYF; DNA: TGTGCCATCATGAGCGGGAGGGCCCTCGGCACAGATACGCAGTATTTT
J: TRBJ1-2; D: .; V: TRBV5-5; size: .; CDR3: CASSLGGDGYTF; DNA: TGTGCCAGCAGCTTGGGGGGCGACGGCTACACCTTC
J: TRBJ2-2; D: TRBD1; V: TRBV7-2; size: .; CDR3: CASSSGQGVTGELFF; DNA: TGTGCCAGCAGCTCAGGACAGGGTGTCACCGGGGAGCTGTTTTTT
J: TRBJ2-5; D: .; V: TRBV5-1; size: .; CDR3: CASSSTPEGQETQYF; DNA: TGCGCCAGCAGCTCGACACCTGAGGGCCAAGAGACCCAGTACTTC
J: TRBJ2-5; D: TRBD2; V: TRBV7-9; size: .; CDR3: CASSFLLAGTYETQYF; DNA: TGTGCCAGCAGCTTTCTGCTAGCGGGAACTTATGAGACCCAGTACTTC
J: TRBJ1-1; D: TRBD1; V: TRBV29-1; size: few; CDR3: CSVDRVGTEAFF; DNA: TGCAGCGTGGACAGGGTGGGGACTGAAGCTTTCTTT
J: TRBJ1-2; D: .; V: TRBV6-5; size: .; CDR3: CASSYSTGKGYTF; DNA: TGTGCCAGCAGTTACTCAACCGGGAAGGGCTACACCTTC
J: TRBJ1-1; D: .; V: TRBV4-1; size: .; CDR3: CASSEVGLDPTEAFF; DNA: TGCGCCAGCAGCGAGGTAGGTCTTGACCCTACTGAAGCTTTCTTT
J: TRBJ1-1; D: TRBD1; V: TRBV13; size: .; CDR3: CASSYPQGADPRNTEAFF; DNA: TGTGCCAGCAGCTACCCCCAGGGGGCGGACCCCAGGAACACTGAAGCTTTCTTT
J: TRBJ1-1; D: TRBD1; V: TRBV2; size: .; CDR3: CASSGTGGVGTEAFF; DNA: TGTGCCAGCAGTGGGACAGGGGGTGTGGGCACTGAAGCTTTCTTT
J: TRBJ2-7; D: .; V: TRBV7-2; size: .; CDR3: CASSSNSYEQYF; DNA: TGTGCCAGCAGCTCTAATTCCTACGAGCAGTACTTC
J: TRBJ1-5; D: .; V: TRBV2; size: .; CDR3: CASSELLGASNQPQHF; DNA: TGTGCCAGCAGTGAACTTTTGGGGGCAAGCAATCAGCCCCAGCATTTT
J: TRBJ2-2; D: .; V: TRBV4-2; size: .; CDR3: CASSPPRHNTGELFF; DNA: TGTGCCAGCAGCCCGCCGCGACACAACACCGGGGAGCTGTTTTTT
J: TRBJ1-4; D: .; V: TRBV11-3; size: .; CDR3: CASSSGGTRMNEKLFF; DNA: TGTGCCAGCAGCTCGGGGGGGACTCGAATGAATGAAAAACTGTTTTTT
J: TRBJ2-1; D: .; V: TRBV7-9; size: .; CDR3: CASSFPLGQNYNEQFF; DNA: TGTGCCAGCAGCTTCCCCTTAGGACAAAACTACAATGAGCAGTTCTTC
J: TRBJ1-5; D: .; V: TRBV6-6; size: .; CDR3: CASSHARGRGNQPQHF; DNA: TGTGCCAGCAGTCACGCCAGGGGAAGGGGCAATCAGCCCCAGCATTTT
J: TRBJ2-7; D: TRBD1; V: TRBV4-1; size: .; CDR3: CASSPGTGGEQYF; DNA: TGCGCCAGCAGCCCCGGGACAGGGGGTGAGCAGTACTTC
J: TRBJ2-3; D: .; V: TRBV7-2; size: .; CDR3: CASSRLVDTQYF; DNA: TGTGCCAGCAGTCGGCTAGTGGATACGCAGTATTTT
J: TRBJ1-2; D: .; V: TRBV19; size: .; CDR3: CASSYRHINYGYTF; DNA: TGTGCCAGTAGTTATAGACACATTAACTATGGCTACACCTTC
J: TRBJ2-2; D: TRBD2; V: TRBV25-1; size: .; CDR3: CASRSWGGSGELFF; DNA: TGTGCCAGCAGAAGCTGGGGAGGGTCCGGGGAGCTGTTTTTT
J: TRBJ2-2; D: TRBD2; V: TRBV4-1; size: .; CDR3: CASSQTPLAATITGELFF; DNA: TGCGCCAGCAGCCAAACACCCCTAGCGGCAACCATCACCGGGGAGCTGTTTTTT
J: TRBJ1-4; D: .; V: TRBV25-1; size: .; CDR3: CASTRNEKLFF; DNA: TGTGCCAGCACCAGAAATGAAAAACTGTTTTTT
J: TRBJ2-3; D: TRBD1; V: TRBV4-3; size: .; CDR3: CASSAGQGILDTQYF; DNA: TGCGCCAGCAGCGCGGGACAGGGGATTTTAGATACGCAGTATTTT
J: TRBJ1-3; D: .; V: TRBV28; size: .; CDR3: CASSLSGGTGNTIYF; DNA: TGTGCCAGCAGTTTATCCGGAGGAACTGGAAACACCATATATTTT
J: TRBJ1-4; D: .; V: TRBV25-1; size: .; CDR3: CASTGSPGGLNEKLFF; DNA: TGTGCCAGCACAGGGAGTCCGGGAGGGTTAAATGAAAAACTGTTTTTT